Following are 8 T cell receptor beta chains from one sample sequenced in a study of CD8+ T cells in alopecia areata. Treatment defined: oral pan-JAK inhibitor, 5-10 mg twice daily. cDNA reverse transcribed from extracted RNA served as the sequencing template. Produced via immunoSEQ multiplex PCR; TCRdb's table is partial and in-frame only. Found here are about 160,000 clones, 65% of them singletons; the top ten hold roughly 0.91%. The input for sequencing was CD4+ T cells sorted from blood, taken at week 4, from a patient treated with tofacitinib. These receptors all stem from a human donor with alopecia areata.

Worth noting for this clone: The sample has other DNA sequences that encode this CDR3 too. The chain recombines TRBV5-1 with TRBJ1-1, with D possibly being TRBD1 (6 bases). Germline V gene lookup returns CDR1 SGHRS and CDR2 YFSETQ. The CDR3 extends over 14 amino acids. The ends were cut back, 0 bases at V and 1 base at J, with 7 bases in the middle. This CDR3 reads CASSLGTANTEAFF. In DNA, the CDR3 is TGCGCCAGCAGCTTGGGGACAGCGAACACTGAAGCTTTCTTT. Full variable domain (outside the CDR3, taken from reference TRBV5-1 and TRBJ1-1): KAGVTQTPRYLIKTRGQQVTLSCSPISGHRSVSWYQQTPGQGLQFLFEYFSETQRNKGNFPGRFSGRQFSNSRSEMNVSTLELGDSALYLCASSLGTANTEAFFGQGTRLTVV.

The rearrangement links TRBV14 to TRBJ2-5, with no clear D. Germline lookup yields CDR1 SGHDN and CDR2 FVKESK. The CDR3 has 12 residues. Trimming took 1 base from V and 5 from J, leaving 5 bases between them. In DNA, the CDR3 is TGTGCCAGCAGCCAAGTTTTTGAGACCCAGTACTTC. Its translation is CASSQVFETQYF.

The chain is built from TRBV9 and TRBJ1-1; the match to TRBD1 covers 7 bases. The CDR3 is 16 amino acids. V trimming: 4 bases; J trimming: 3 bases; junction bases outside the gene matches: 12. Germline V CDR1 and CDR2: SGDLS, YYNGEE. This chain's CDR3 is CASSYGQAEGDTEAFF. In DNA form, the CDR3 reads TGTGCCAGCAGCTACGGACAGGCGGAAGGGGACACTGAAGCTTTCTTT.

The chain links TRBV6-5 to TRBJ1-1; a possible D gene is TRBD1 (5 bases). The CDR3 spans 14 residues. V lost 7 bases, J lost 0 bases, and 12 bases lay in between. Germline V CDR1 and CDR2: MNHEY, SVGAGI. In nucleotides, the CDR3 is TGTGCCAGCATCCGGGGGGGGTTGAACACTGAAGCTTTCTTT. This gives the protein CASIRGGLNTEAFF.

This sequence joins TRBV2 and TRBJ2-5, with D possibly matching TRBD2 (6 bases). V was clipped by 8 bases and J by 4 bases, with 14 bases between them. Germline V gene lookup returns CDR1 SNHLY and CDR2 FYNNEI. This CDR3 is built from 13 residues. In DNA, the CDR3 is TGTGCCAGCGAGCGTCGGGGAGGAGAGACCCAGTACTTC. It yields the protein CASERRGGETQYF. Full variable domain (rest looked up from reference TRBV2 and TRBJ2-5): EPEVTQTPSHQVTQMGQEVILRCVPISNHLYFYWYRQILGQKVEFLVSFYNNEISEKSEIFDDQFSVERPDGSNFTLKIRSTKLEDSAMYFCASERRGGETQYFGPGTRLLVL.

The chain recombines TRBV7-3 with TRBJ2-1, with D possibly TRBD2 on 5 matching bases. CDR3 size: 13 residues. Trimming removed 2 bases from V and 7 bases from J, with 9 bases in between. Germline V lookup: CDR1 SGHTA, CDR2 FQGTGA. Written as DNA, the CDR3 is TGTGCCAGCAGCTTACGAGGGTCTAATGAGCAGTTCTTC. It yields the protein CASSLRGSNEQFF.

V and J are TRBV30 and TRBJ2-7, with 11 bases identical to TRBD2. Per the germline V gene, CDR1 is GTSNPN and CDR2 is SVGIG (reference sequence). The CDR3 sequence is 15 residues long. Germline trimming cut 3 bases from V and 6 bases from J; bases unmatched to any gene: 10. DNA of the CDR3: TGTGCCTGGAGCCCACTAGCGGGGGCGGCGAGCGAGCAGTACTTC. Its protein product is CAWSPLAGAASEQYF.

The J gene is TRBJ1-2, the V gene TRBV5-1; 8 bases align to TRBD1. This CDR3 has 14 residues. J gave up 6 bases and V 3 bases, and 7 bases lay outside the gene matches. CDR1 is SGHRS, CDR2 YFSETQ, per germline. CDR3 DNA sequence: TGCGCCAGCAGCTCTCCGACAGGGGCGGATGGCTACACCTTC. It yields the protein CASSSPTGADGYTF.